Below are 26 T cell receptor beta chains sequenced from a single sample in a study of cytomegalovirus exposure and HLA in healthy donors. The PCR used 60 Vbeta and 13 Jbeta primers. This table comes from immunoSEQ multiplex PCR, and its TCRdb copy is limited to in-frame clones, with some not included. In the table there are 55,000 to 65,000 clones, about four fifths of which are singletons. Specimen: PBMCs. Every receptor here comes from a woman in her 40s in good health and CMV-seronegative.

The chain carries TRBV4-2 and TRBJ2-6; D is perhaps TRBD1 (6 bases). Germline loops: CDR1 LGHNA, CDR2 YNFKEQ. Trimming cost V 4 bases and J 12 bases, with 13 bases left between them. The CDR3 totals 13 residues. The chain's CDR3 is CASSPGQNSVLTF. Written as DNA, the CDR3 is TGTGCCAGCAGCCCAGGACAGAACTCCGTCCTGACTTTC.

The gene calls are TRBV28 and TRBJ1-4, with TRBD1 matching 7 bases. CDR3 length: 17 amino acids. Per germline, CDR1 MDHEN and CDR2 SYDVKM. V shed 4 bases, J shed 6 bases, and the junction held 14 bases outside the gene matches. CDR3 coding DNA: TGTGCCAGCAGTTCTGTGAGGGGGCGAAAGGAGGATGAAAAACTGTTTTTT. It is translated as CASSSVRGRKEDEKLFF.

The chain employs TRBV11-3 and TRBJ2-1, with 11 positions matching TRBD1. This CDR3 has 16 amino acids. The trim removed 5 bases at V and 10 bases at J, leaving 13 bases unmatched. In germline, CDR1 is SGHNT, CDR2 YENEEA. The CDR3 reads CASSAGQGARVQEQFF. As DNA, the CDR3 is TGTGCCAGCAGCGCAGGACAGGGGGCGAGGGTCCAGGAGCAGTTCTTC.

The chain is built from TRBV15 and TRBJ2-2; D is unclear. The CDR3 is made up of 13 amino acids. CDR1 LNHNV and CDR2 YYDKDF come from the germline V gene (reference sequence). Trimming left V 2 bases short and J 4 bases short, with 5 bases between. In DNA form, the CDR3 reads TGTGCCACCAGCAGAACGGGCACCGGGGAGCTGTTTTTT. It yields the protein CATSRTGTGELFF. The full variable domain, in which reference TRBV15 and TRBJ2-2 provide the parts outside the CDR3, is DAMVIQNPRYQVTQFGKPVTLSCSQTLNHNVMYWYQQKSSQAPKLLFHYYDKDFNNEADTPDNFQSRRPNTSFCFLDIRSPGLGDTAMYLCATSRTGTGELFFGEGSRLTVL.

The genes are TRBV6-5 and TRBJ2-7; perhaps TRBD1 as D (5 bases). CDR1 and CDR2 from the germline V gene are MNHEY and SVGAGI. CDR3 length: 13 residues. Trimming took off 5 bases at V and 4 bases at J, with 12 bases between the two ends. CDR3: CASSPTGPYEQYF. CDR3 sequence (DNA): TGTGCCAGCAGTCCAACAGGACCTTACGAGCAGTACTTC.

This clone was detected a few times. This chain connects TRBV2 to TRBJ2-3; D may be TRBD1 (6 bases). The CDR3 runs to 15 residues. From germline, CDR1 is SNHLY and CDR2 FYNNEI. Trimming removed 2 bases from V and 4 bases from J, with 13 bases in between. CDR3 sequence (DNA): TGTGCCAGCAGTGAAAGGGGCTCAGGGGCAGATACGCAGTATTTT. It codes for CASSERGSGADTQYF. Looking up the rest from reference TRBV2 and TRBJ2-3 gives the full variable domain: EPEVTQTPSHQVTQMGQEVILRCVPISNHLYFYWYRQILGQKVEFLVSFYNNEISEKSEIFDDQFSVERPDGSNFTLKIRSTKLEDSAMYFCASSERGSGADTQYFGPGTRLTVL.

The chain joins TRBV15 to TRBJ1-1, with a weak D call TRBD1 (5 bases). CDR3 length: 13 residues. Looked up from germline, CDR1 is LNHNV and CDR2 is YYDKDF (reference sequence). V lost 5 bases, J lost 5 bases, and 12 bases lay in between. The CDR3 nucleotides are TGTGCCACCAGCGGTTGGGAGGGGACTGAAGCTTTCTTT. Protein sequence: CATSGWEGTEAFF.

V usage is TRBV6-9 and J usage is TRBJ1-2; TRBD1 matches 7 bases. V lost 4 bases and J lost 4; bases outside the gene matches: 3. The CDR3 runs to 13 residues. Per the germline V gene, CDR1 is MNHGY and CDR2 is SVAAGI. The chain's CDR3 is CASSSRDSYGYTF. CDR3 in DNA: TGTGCCAGCAGTTCCCGGGACAGCTATGGCTACACCTTC.

The V call is TRBV6-5, the J call TRBJ2-1; TRBD2 might be the D (5 bases). Germline V gene sequence: CDR1 MNHEY, CDR2 SVGAGI. The CDR3 has 15 amino acids. The V end was cut by 5 bases, the J end by 7 bases, with 18 bases between. The CDR3 bases are TGTGCCAGCAGTCCGGGATCGCTCATGGAAAATGAGCAGTTCTTC. It translates to CASSPGSLMENEQFF.

The J gene is TRBJ1-3, the V gene TRBV7-9, with D possibly being TRBD1 (5 bases). With 5 bases removed from V and 0 bases from J, the gap between germline ends came to 5 bases. Germline V gives CDR1 SEHNR, CDR2 FQNEAQ (reference sequence). The CDR3 is made up of 13 amino acids. In DNA, the CDR3 is TGTGCCAGCAGCACAGGCTCTGGAAACACCATATATTTT. Amino acid sequence: CASSTGSGNTIYF.

The chain combines TRBV5-8 with TRBJ2-7; no reliable D call. The CDR3 extends over 10 amino acids. CDR1 is SGHTS and CDR2 is YDEGEE in the germline V gene. The CDR3 protein is CTSSSYEQYF. Written as DNA, the CDR3 is TGTACTTCGAGCTCCTACGAGCAGTACTTC.

The chain links TRBV5-1 to TRBJ1-1, with D perhaps matching TRBD1 (6 bases). Trimming stripped 1 base from V and 1 base from J, with 11 bases between. Germline V gene lookup returns CDR1 SGHRS and CDR2 YFSETQ. The CDR3 is 15 residues long. The CDR3: CASSLMGARNTEAFF. DNA for the CDR3: TGCGCCAGCAGCTTGATGGGGGCTCGGAACACTGAAGCTTTCTTT.

The chain carries TRBV27 and TRBJ2-2; TRBD1 agrees at 8 bases. The CDR3 runs 14 residues. V was clipped by 0 bases and J by 6 bases; unmatched bases: 0. Germline CDR1 MNHEY, CDR2 SMNVEV (reference sequence). The CDR3 DNA reads as TGTGCCAGCAGTTTATCACAGGGGGCCGGGGAGCTGTTTTTT. Translating it yields CASSLSQGAGELFF.

The J gene is TRBJ1-5, the V gene TRBV9; tentative D call: TRBD1 (6 bases). Trimming stripped 3 bases from V and 3 bases from J, with 13 bases between. Germline V gives CDR1 SGDLS, CDR2 YYNGEE. This CDR3 is built from 15 residues. CDR3 sequence: CASSGAGAHNQPQHF. CDR3 nucleotide sequence: TGTGCCAGCAGCGGTGCGGGGGCGCACAATCAGCCCCAGCATTTT. Looking up the rest from reference TRBV9 and TRBJ1-5 gives the full variable domain: DSGVTQTPKHLITATGQRVTLRCSPRSGDLSVYWYQQSLDQGLQFLIQYYNGEERAKGNILERFSAQQFPDLHSELNLSSLELGDSALYFCASSGAGAHNQPQHFGDGTRLSIL.

This chain uses TRBV29-1 with TRBJ1-3; 9 bases fit TRBD1. Germline values: CDR1 SQVTM, CDR2 ANQGSEA. This CDR3 has 14 amino acids. Trimming at V came to 4 bases and at J to 2 bases, leaving 3 bases not matched to a gene. The CDR3 sequence is CSVVGTGTGNTIYF. The CDR3, as DNA: TGCAGCGTTGTAGGGACAGGGACTGGAAACACCATATATTTT.

This clone was seen a few times. CDR3 in DNA: TGCGCCAGCAGCCAGTCCGCCCCTAATGAAAAACTGTTTTTT. Translated: CASSQSAPNEKLFF. This sequence joins TRBV5-1 and TRBJ1-4, with D uncertain. CDR3 size: 14 residues. Per germline, CDR1 SGHRS and CDR2 YFSETQ. The ends were cut back, 4 bases at V and 3 bases at J, with 10 bases in the middle.

The chain couples TRBV19 to TRBJ2-5; TRBD1 aligns across 9 bases. The better agreement between TRBJ2-7 and the DNA end casts doubt on the J call. From germline, CDR1 is LNHDA and CDR2 SQIVND (reference sequence). The CDR3 covers 16 residues. As DNA, the CDR3 is TGTGCCAGTCGAGAAACAGGGGGCGCCGCGTCCTACGAGCAGTACTTC. It translates to CASRETGGAASYEQYF.

The rearrangement uses TRBV9 and TRBJ2-7; 7 bases map to TRBD1. This CDR3 is built from 14 residues. V lost 3 bases to trimming and J lost 0 bases; unmatched junction nucleotides: 3. CDR1 and CDR2 (germline): SGDLS, YYNGEE. In DNA, the CDR3 is TGTGCCAGCAGCGAGGACAGGTACTCCTACGAGCAGTACTTC. The encoded protein is CASSEDRYSYEQYF.

This chain joins TRBV27 and TRBJ2-1; 9 bases are shared with TRBD2. V dropped 6 bases and J dropped 4; count of bases not matched to a gene: 4. This CDR3 spans 14 amino acids. Germline V CDR1 and CDR2: MNHEY, SMNVEV (reference sequence). The CDR3 region has the DNA TGTGCCAGCAGGGCTAGCGGGGAGTACAATGAGCAGTTCTTC. This translates into CASRASGEYNEQFF.

CDR3: CASSNQAGTQYF. The CDR3 DNA sequence: TGTGCCAGCAGCAATCAAGCAGGGACGCAGTATTTT. The J gene is TRBJ2-3, the V gene TRBV11-2, with D tentatively TRBD1 (5 bases). V dropped 5 bases and J dropped 9 bases, with 12 bases sitting between them. CDR1 is SGHAT, CDR2 FQNNGV, per germline. The length of the CDR3 is 12 residues.

The V and J genes are TRBV7-3 and TRBJ2-6; TRBD1 aligns across 9 bases. V lost 5 bases and J lost 11; bases outside the gene matches: 4. CDR3 length: 13 residues. Per germline, CDR1 SGHTA and CDR2 FQGTGA. CDR3 in DNA: TGTGCCAGCAGCCTGGGACAGGGAGACGTCCTGACTTTC. Its protein is CASSLGQGDVLTF.

This clone was detected a few times. The chain carries TRBV27 and TRBJ1-1; TRBD1 is a possible D gene (6 bases). The CDR3 spans 13 residues. Per germline, CDR1 MNHEY and CDR2 SMNVEV (reference sequence). V lost 7 bases, J lost 5 bases, and 14 bases lay in between. The CDR3 DNA reads as TGTGCCAGCATGCCAAGGGGGGGGACTGAAGCTTTCTTT. It yields the protein CASMPRGGTEAFF.

The chain links TRBV28 to TRBJ2-3; 8 bases are a match to TRBD2. V was pared by 3 bases and J by 6 bases, with 8 bases of the junction left unmatched. The CDR3 length is 15 residues. The germline V gene encodes CDR1 MDHEN and CDR2 SYDVKM. The CDR3 DNA reads TGTGCCAGCAGTTTCCTAGCGGGTAACCCGGATACGCAGTATTTT. Amino acids: CASSFLAGNPDTQYF.

The genes are TRBV11-2 and TRBJ2-1; 12 bases map to TRBD2. The germline V gene encodes CDR1 SGHAT and CDR2 FQNNGV. After removal of 5 bases from V and 9 bases from J, the junction contained 11 bases not matched to a gene. The CDR3 covers 16 residues. CDR3 loop: CASSPRERLAGAEQFF. CDR3 in DNA: TGTGCCAGCAGCCCTCGTGAGAGACTAGCGGGAGCTGAGCAGTTCTTC.

The J gene is TRBJ2-5, the V gene TRBV6-6; possibly TRBD1 for D (5 bases). The CDR3 is made up of 15 amino acids. V lost 2 bases to trimming and J lost 1 base, with 11 bases between them. Germline V lookup: CDR1 MNHNY, CDR2 SVGAGI (reference sequence). The CDR3 DNA reads TGTGCCAGCAGTTACGGGGCGGCATCCCAAGAGACCCAGTACTTC. This gives the protein CASSYGAASQETQYF.

The V gene is TRBV6-1, the J gene TRBJ1-2; 7 bases agree with TRBD1. This CDR3 is built from 12 residues. Germline CDR1 reads MNHNS; CDR2 reads SASEGT. V lost 10 bases and J lost 7; bases outside the gene matches: 9. CDR3 nucleotides: TGTGCCATCATGACAGGGAGTTTTGGCTACACCTTC. It yields the protein CAIMTGSFGYTF.